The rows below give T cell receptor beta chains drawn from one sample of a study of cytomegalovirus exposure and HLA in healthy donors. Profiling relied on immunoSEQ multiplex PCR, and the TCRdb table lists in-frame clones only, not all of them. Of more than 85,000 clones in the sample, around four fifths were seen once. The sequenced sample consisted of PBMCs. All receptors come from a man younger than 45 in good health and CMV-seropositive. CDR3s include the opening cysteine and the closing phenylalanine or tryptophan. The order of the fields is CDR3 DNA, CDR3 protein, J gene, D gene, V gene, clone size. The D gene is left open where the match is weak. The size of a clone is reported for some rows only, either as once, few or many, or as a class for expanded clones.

TGTGCCAGCACCAGACTAGCGGGGTCCTACAATGAGCAGTTCTTC CASTRLAGSYNEQFF TRBJ2-1 TRBD2 TRBV27 .
TGTGCCAGCAGGGTGACCCCCGGGACACGAGACAATGAGCAGTTCTTC CASRVTPGTRDNEQFF TRBJ2-1 . TRBV5-6 .
TGCGCCAGCAGCCAAGATGCGGGACAGGGGTCGGATACGCAGTATTTT CASSQDAGQGSDTQYF TRBJ2-3 TRBD1 TRBV4-3 .
TGTGCCAGCAGCGTAGGGGCTAGCGGGAGGCTGGAGACCCAGTACTTC CASSVGASGRLETQYF TRBJ2-5 TRBD2 TRBV9 .
TGTGCCAGCAGTGAAAAGGGCGGGGGCTCCTACAATGAGCAGTTCTTC CASSEKGGGSYNEQFF TRBJ2-1 TRBD2 TRBV2 .
TGTGCCAGCAGTATAACGACAGGTTGGTACGAGCAGTACTTC CASSITTGWYEQYF TRBJ2-7 . TRBV28 .
TGTGCCAGCGCCAGCCGGGACAGGGGCTCTGAAGCTTTCTTT CASASRDRGSEAFF TRBJ1-1 TRBD1 TRBV9 .
TGTGCCAGCAGCCCATGGCGGCTAAACAGGGGAACTGAAGCTTTCTTT CASSPWRLNRGTEAFF TRBJ1-1 TRBD1 TRBV11-2 .
TGTGCCAGCAGTTTATCGGGGAGGGTAGGGCAGGGAAATGAAAAACTGTTTTTT CASSLSGRVGQGNEKLFF TRBJ1-4 . TRBV27 .
TGTGCCAGTAGGACTGGGGGGGGAGAGACCCAGTACTTC CASRTGGGETQYF TRBJ2-5 TRBD2 TRBV19 .
TGTGCCAGCAGCCGGCTCCAGGGGGCCCTCTCAAACACCATATATTTT CASSRLQGALSNTIYF TRBJ1-3 TRBD1 TRBV5-6 .
TGTGCCAGCAGCTGGAGCGGGGGGGCCGTAAGCACCGGGGAGCTGTTTTTT CASSWSGGAVSTGELFF TRBJ2-2 TRBD2 TRBV11-3 few
TGTGCCAGCAGCGTAGCGGGGGTTGGGGCCAACGTCCTGACTTTC CASSVAGVGANVLTF TRBJ2-6 . TRBV9 .
TGTGCCAGCAGCTGGACAGGGGGTAATGGCTACACCTTC CASSWTGGNGYTF TRBJ1-2 TRBD1 TRBV7-3 .
TGCGCCAGCAGTGAACTAGCGGACTCTGGAACGCAGTATTTT CASSELADSGTQYF TRBJ2-3 TRBD2 TRBV10-2 .
TGCGCCAGCAGCGGGGGTATCAGGGGCGATGACACCGGGGAGCTGTTTTTT CASSGGIRGDDTGELFF TRBJ2-2 . TRBV5-1 .